This TCR beta chain derives from a study of shared clonotypes between healthy human individuals. Repertoires were generated with immunoSEQ multiplex PCR, while TCRdb's copy carries only in-frame clones and drops some. The table includes about 2.3 million clones, about nine tenths detected once. This sequence originates from a man aged 18 to 30 in good health. Some clones in this sample may be carry-over from other donors' samples. Material: naive CD4+ T cells from PBMCs. Regarding subset: CD45RA+ positively selected.

The CDR3: CASSPEGGGSQPQHF. CDR3 sequence (DNA): TGCGCCAGCAGCCCTGAGGGCGGGGGGAGTCAGCCCCAGCATTTT. The V gene is TRBV5-1, the J gene TRBJ1-5; D may be TRBD1 (5 bases). The V and J ends lost 4 bases and 6 bases respectively, with 17 bases between them. The CDR3 is made up of 15 amino acids. From germline, CDR1 is SGHRS and CDR2 YFSETQ.